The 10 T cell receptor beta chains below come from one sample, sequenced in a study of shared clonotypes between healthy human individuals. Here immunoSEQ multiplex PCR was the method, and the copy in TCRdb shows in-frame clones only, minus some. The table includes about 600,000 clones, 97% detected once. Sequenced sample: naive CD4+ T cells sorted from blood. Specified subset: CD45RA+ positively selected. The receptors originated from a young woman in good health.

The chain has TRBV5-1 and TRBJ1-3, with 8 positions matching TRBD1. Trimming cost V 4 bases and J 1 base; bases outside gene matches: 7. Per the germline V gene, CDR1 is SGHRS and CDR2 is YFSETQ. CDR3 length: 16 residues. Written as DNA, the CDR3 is TGCGCCAGCAGCCAAGGCCAGGGGGCATCTGGAAACACCATATATTTT. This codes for CASSQGQGASGNTIYF.

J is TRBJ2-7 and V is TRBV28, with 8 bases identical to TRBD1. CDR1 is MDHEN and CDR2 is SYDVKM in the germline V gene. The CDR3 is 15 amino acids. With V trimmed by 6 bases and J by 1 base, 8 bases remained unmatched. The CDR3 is CASSPEGTGSYEQYF. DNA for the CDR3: TGTGCCAGCAGCCCCGAGGGGACAGGATCCTACGAGCAGTACTTC.

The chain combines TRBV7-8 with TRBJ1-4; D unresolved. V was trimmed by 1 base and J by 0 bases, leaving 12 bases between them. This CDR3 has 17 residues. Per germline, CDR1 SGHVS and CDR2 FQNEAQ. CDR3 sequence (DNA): TGTGCCAGCAGCTTAGTGGGCGGACCTGCAACTAATGAAAAACTGTTTTTT. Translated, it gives CASSLVGGPATNEKLFF. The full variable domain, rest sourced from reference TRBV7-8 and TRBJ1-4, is GAGVSQSPRYKVAKRGQDVALRCDPISGHVSLFWYQQALGQGPEFLTYFQNEAQLDKSGLPSDRFFAERPEGSVSTLKIQRTQQEDSAVYLCASSLVGGPATNEKLFFGSGTQLSVL.

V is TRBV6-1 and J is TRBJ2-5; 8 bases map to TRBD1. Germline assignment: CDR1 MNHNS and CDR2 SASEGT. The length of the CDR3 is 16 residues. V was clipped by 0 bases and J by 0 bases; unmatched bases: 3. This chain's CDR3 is CASSEAYRGYQETQYF. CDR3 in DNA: TGTGCCAGCAGTGAAGCTTACAGGGGGTACCAAGAGACCCAGTACTTC.

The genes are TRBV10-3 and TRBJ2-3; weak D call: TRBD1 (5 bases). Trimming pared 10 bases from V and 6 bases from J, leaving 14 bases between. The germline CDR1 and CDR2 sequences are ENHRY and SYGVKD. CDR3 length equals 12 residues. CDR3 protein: CATQDTADTQYF. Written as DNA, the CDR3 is TGTGCCACCCAGGACACGGCGGATACGCAGTATTTT.

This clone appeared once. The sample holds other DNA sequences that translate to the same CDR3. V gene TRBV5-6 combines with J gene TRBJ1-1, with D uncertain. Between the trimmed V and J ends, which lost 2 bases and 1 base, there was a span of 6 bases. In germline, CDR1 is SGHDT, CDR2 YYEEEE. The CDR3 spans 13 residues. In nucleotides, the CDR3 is TGTGCCAGCAGCTTAGCAGGGAACACTGAAGCTTTCTTT. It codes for CASSLAGNTEAFF.

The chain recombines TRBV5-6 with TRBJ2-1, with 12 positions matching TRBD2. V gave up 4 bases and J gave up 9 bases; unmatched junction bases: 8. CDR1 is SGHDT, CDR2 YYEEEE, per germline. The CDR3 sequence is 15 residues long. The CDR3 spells CASSPGLAGLREQFF. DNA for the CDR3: TGTGCCAGCAGCCCAGGACTAGCGGGATTACGTGAGCAGTTCTTC.

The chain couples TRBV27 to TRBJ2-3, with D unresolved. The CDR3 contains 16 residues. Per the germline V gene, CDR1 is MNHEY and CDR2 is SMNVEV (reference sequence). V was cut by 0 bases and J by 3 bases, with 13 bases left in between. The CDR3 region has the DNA TGTGCCAGCAGTTTATCCACAGTGTCGCGAACAGATACGCAGTATTTT. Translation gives CASSLSTVSRTDTQYF.

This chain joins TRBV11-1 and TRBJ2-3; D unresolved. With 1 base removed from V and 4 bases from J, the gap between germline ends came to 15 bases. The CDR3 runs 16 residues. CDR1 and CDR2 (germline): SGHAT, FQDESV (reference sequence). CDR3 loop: CASSLGAGARSDTQYF. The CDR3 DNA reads TGTGCCAGCAGCTTAGGGGCAGGAGCTAGATCAGATACGCAGTATTTT.

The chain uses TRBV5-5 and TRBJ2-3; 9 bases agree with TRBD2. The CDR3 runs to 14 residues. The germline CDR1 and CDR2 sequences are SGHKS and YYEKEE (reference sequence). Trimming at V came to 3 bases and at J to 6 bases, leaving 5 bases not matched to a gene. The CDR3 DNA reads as TGTGCCAGCAGCTCTAGGACTAGCGTCGATACGCAGTATTTT. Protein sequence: CASSSRTSVDTQYF.